A single sample is the source of the 32 T cell receptor beta chains below, sequenced in a study of CD8 T cells in ankylosing spondylitis. Each CDR3 protein is one row after TCRdb ran MiXCR on the 5' RACE reads. In the table there are fewer than 250,000 distinct CDR3 sequences, 8% to 11% of which are singletons. Input material: blood, either unsorted or a sorted T cell fraction (not recorded which). The origin of the receptors is a male donor with ankylosing spondylitis or in good health (not recorded which).

Notes on this clonotype: A much larger clone differs from this one at a single base, so this may be a read error. The chain has TRBV3-1 and TRBJ2-5; no clear D gene. In germline, CDR1 is LGHDT, CDR2 YNNKEL (reference sequence). The CDR3 runs to 12 residues. CDR3 bases: TGTGCCAGCGCCGGAGTCCAAGAGACCCAGCACTTC. Residues: CASAGVQETQHF.

This clonotype was observed at least ten times. V usage is TRBV10-3 and J usage is TRBJ2-3; D assignment may be TRBD1 or TRBD2 (6 bases each). The CDR3 is made up of 15 amino acids. V lost 6 bases and J lost 5, with 18 bases in between. The V gene's germline CDR1 is ENHRY and CDR2 SYGVKD. DNA for the CDR3: TGTGCCATCAGACCTGAAAGGGGGGCCCTAGATACGCAGTATTTT. Protein product: CAIRPERGALDTQYF.

This clonotype has just a few counts. The chain has TRBV7-9 and TRBJ2-1; tentative D call: TRBD1 (6 bases). Between the trimmed V and J ends, which lost 3 bases and 1 base, there was a span of 16 bases. Germline CDR1 and CDR2: SEHNR and FQNEAQ (reference sequence). This CDR3 is 17 amino acids long. The chain's CDR3 is CASSFWGLGTSYNEQFF. As DNA, the CDR3 is TGTGCCAGCAGCTTTTGGGGGCTAGGTACATCCTACAATGAGCAGTTCTTC.

This clonotype showed up just a few times. CDR3: CASSPEVGSGANVLTF. CDR3 nucleotide sequence: TGTGCCAGCAGCCCCGAGGTAGGGTCTGGGGCCAACGTCCTGACTTTC. The chain has TRBV7-2 and TRBJ2-6; D is unresolved. Germline V gives CDR1 SGHTA, CDR2 FQGNSA. This CDR3 spans 16 amino acids. The V and J ends lost 5 bases and 1 base respectively, with 12 bases between them.

This chain joins TRBV7-9 and TRBJ1-5; weak D call: TRBD1 (6 bases). The CDR3 has 15 residues. Deletions cut 7 bases from V and 6 bases from J, with 19 bases between. CDR1 and CDR2 (germline): SEHNR, FQNEAQ (reference sequence). The chain's CDR3 is CASTPGGASSQPQHF. In DNA, the CDR3 is TGTGCCAGCACCCCCGGGGGGGCGAGCTCTCAGCCCCAGCATTTT.

This clonotype came up many times. The chain links TRBV14 to TRBJ2-1; D ambiguous. Trimming removed 1 base at V and 7 bases at J, with 2 bases between. The CDR3 is made up of 11 amino acids. Germline V CDR1 and CDR2: SGHDN, FVKESK. CDR3 region: CASSQGNEQFF. DNA of the CDR3: TGTGCCAGCAGCCAAGGTAATGAGCAGTTCTTC.

Concerning this clonotype itself: This may be a read error: a much more frequent sequence differs by one nucleotide. This chain joins TRBV7-8 and TRBJ1-1, with D perhaps matching TRBD1 (5 bases). The CDR3 sequence is 15 residues long. The germline gives CDR1 SGHVS, CDR2 FQNEAQ. CDR3 amino acids: CASTTYGGTGTEASF. Written as DNA, the CDR3 is TGTGCCAGCACCACTTACGGGGGGACGGGAACTGAAGCTTCCTTT.

The chain has TRBV9 and TRBJ1-3, with TRBD1 identical over 7 bases. Per the germline V gene, CDR1 is SGDLS and CDR2 is YYNGEE. J gave up 0 bases and V 3 bases, and 9 bases lay outside the gene matches. The length of the CDR3 is 17 residues. The CDR3 spells CASSAQGTAVSGNTIYF. CDR3 bases: TGTGCCAGCAGCGCCCAGGGGACAGCGGTCTCTGGAAACACCATATATTTT.

The chain carries TRBV5-1 and TRBJ2-5; D may be TRBD2 (5 bases). V lost 3 bases and J lost 5, with 17 bases in between. Germline V gene lookup returns CDR1 SGHRS and CDR2 YFSETQ. The CDR3 covers 15 residues. CDR3 amino acids: CASSSRDPGLETQYF. The CDR3 DNA follows: TGCGCCAGCAGCTCCCGGGATCCCGGACTGGAGACCCAGTACTTC.

The chain links TRBV5-1 to TRBJ2-3; TRBD2 is a possible D gene (5 bases). The CDR3 is 14 residues long. The germline V and J ends were trimmed by 0 bases and 5 bases, with 10 bases remaining between them. Germline V gene sequence: CDR1 SGHRS, CDR2 YFSETQ. The chain's CDR3 is CASSLAGEGDTQYF. The CDR3 nucleotides read TGCGCCAGCAGCTTGGCCGGTGAGGGAGATACGCAGTATTTT.

This clonotype was seen ten or more times. As DNA, the CDR3 is TGTGCCAGCGGCAGGGGAGACTACGAGCAGTACTTC. Residues: CASGRGDYEQYF. This sequence joins TRBV12-3 or TRBV12-4 and TRBJ2-7, with D maybe TRBD1 (6 bases). The CDR3 contains 12 residues. Trimming shortened V by 8 bases and J by 3 bases, and 11 bases separated the two germline ends.

This clonotype occurred many times. The chain uses TRBV7-2 and TRBJ1-6; 7 bases align to TRBD1. The CDR3 runs to 15 residues. J lost 7 bases, V lost 1 base, and 4 bases had no gene match. CDR1 is SGHTA, CDR2 FQGNSA, per germline. CDR3 coding DNA: TGTGCCAGCAGCTTAGGTCCAGGGGGGAATTCACCCCTCCACTTT. Residues: CASSLGPGGNSPLHF.

This clonotype was seen ten or more times. The genes are TRBV5-1 and TRBJ2-3; D is unresolved. This CDR3 is 14 amino acids long. The ends were cut back, 4 bases at V and 0 bases at J, with 9 bases in the middle. Per germline, CDR1 SGHRS and CDR2 YFSETQ. The CDR3 DNA is TGCGCCAGCAGCCCGCTTGGGAGCACAGATACGCAGTATTTT. It codes for CASSPLGSTDTQYF.

The V gene is TRBV12-5, the J gene TRBJ2-2; possibly TRBD2 for D (7 bases). The CDR3 contains 17 residues. Germline lookup yields CDR1 LGHNT and CDR2 FRNRAP. V was clipped by 4 bases and J by 4 bases, with 19 bases between them. CDR3 sequence (DNA): TGTGCTAGTGGTTGGGTCTCGGGGGGCGCCCGCACCGGGGAGCTGTTTTTT. This codes for CASGWVSGGARTGELFF.

This clonotype showed up many times. The V call is TRBV2, the J call TRBJ2-1; the D call may be TRBD1 or TRBD2 (5 bases each). The V end lost 8 bases, the J end lost 9 bases, and 23 bases lay between the germline ends. This CDR3 has 15 residues. Germline CDR1 and CDR2: SNHLY and FYNNEI. CDR3 loop: CASGVGALEPGEQFF. For the CDR3, the DNA is TGTGCCAGCGGGGTCGGGGCTTTAGAACCCGGTGAGCAGTTCTTC.

The rearrangement joins TRBV30 to TRBJ2-7, with D maybe TRBD2 (5 bases). CDR1 and CDR2 from the germline V gene are GTSNPN and SVGIG (reference sequence). Trimming took 1 base from V and 3 from J, leaving 7 bases between them. The CDR3 covers 12 residues. CDR3 nucleotide sequence: TGTGCCTGGAGTGGCGGGCTCTACGAGCAGTACTTC. Encoded protein: CAWSGGLYEQYF.

This clonotype was counted at least ten times. The chain employs TRBV7-3 and TRBJ2-3; 9 bases are a match to TRBD2. V dropped 5 bases and J dropped 4; count of bases not matched to a gene: 4. Germline CDR1 SGHTA, CDR2 FQGTGA. This CDR3 spans 14 amino acids. The CDR3 DNA sequence: TGTGCCAGCAGCCCGGGACTAGCAGCAGATACGCAGTATTTT. Its translation: CASSPGLAADTQYF.

This clonotype has just a few counts. The rearrangement uses TRBV7-3 and TRBJ2-1; TRBD2 aligns across 10 bases. Germline assignment: CDR1 SGHTA and CDR2 FQGTGA. The CDR3 runs to 15 residues. V lost 6 bases to trimming and J lost 7 bases; unmatched junction nucleotides: 9. The CDR3 loop is CASRYSGGAKNEQFF. CDR3 nucleotide sequence: TGTGCCAGCAGGTACAGCGGGGGGGCGAAGAATGAGCAGTTCTTC.

The chain links TRBV20-1 to TRBJ2-7; 10 nucleotides match TRBD2. The germline CDR1 and CDR2 sequences are DFQATT and SNEGSKA (reference sequence). The CDR3 extends over 16 amino acids. V lost 5 bases to trimming and J lost 5 bases; unmatched junction nucleotides: 15. In DNA form, the CDR3 reads TGCAGTGCTGGACCTCCTAGCGGGGGTGCCCCGAACGAGCAGTACTTC. It yields the protein CSAGPPSGGAPNEQYF.

The J gene is TRBJ1-5, the V gene TRBV7-9, with D perhaps matching TRBD1 (6 bases). V gave up 3 bases and J gave up 6 bases, with 12 bases separating them. The CDR3 extends over 14 amino acids. Germline assignment: CDR1 SEHNR and CDR2 FQNEAQ (reference sequence). The CDR3 is CASSLGGLSQPQHF. In DNA, the CDR3 is TGTGCCAGCAGCTTGGGGGGGCTGAGTCAGCCCCAGCATTTT. The variable domain in full, completed from reference TRBV7-9 and TRBJ1-5, reads DTGVSQNPRHKITKRGQNVTFRCDPISEHNRLYWYRQTLGQGPEFLTYFQNEAQLEKSRLLSDRFSAERPKGSFSTLEIQRTEQGDSAMYLCASSLGGLSQPQHFGDGTRLSIL.

This clonotype was recorded at least ten times. V and J are TRBV6-6 and TRBJ1-2; D is perhaps TRBD1 (5 bases). CDR3 length: 11 amino acids. V lost 11 bases, J lost 2 bases, and 9 bases lay in between. Germline CDR1 MNHNY, CDR2 SVGAGI (reference sequence). The CDR3 bases are TGTGCCGCCGACAGCAACTATGGCTACACCTTC. Protein sequence: CAADSNYGYTF.

This clonotype was counted only a few times. The chain combines TRBV6-2 or TRBV6-3 with TRBJ2-1; TRBD2 agrees at 8 bases. Germline lookup yields CDR1 MNHEY and CDR2 SVGEGT. CDR3 length: 17 amino acids. J lost 1 base, V lost 4 bases, and 9 bases had no gene match. CDR3 in DNA: TGTGCCAGCAGTTCGGGACTAGATGGAGGTTCCTACAATGAGCAGTTCTTC. This sequence encodes CASSSGLDGGSYNEQFF.

This clonotype has ten or more counts. This sequence joins TRBV20-1 and TRBJ2-4; D may be TRBD2 (7 bases). This CDR3 is built from 15 residues. With 7 bases removed from V and 0 bases from J, the gap between germline ends came to 16 bases. Germline CDR1 reads DFQATT; CDR2 reads SNEGSKA (reference sequence). The CDR3 sequence: CSGEGRGLAKNIQYF. For the CDR3, the DNA is TGCAGTGGGGAGGGGCGGGGGCTAGCCAAAAACATTCAGTACTTC.

This clonotype was observed many times. This chain joins TRBV15 and TRBJ2-7; D might be TRBD2 (5 bases). Germline V gene lookup returns CDR1 LNHNV and CDR2 YYDKDF (reference sequence). There are 17 residues in the CDR3. V lost 8 bases and J 3 bases, leaving 26 bases between the germline ends. The CDR3 protein is CATAQTFKPGSIYEQYF. The CDR3 coding sequence is TGTGCCACCGCTCAAACCTTTAAGCCGGGATCGATCTACGAGCAGTACTTC.

This clonotype has a handful of counts. This chain connects TRBV12-3 or TRBV12-4 to TRBJ2-7; possibly TRBD2 for D (6 bases). The CDR3 runs to 13 residues. Deletions cut 5 bases from V and 9 bases from J, with 17 bases between. In DNA, the CDR3 is TGTGCCAGCAGTCCACCCCTGGGAGGCGGGCAGTACTTC. This translates into CASSPPLGGGQYF.

This clonotype was seen repeatedly, ten times or more. The rearrangement links TRBV5-1 to TRBJ2-3; TRBD2 is a possible D gene (5 bases). V gave up 7 bases and J gave up 3 bases, with 18 bases separating them. The CDR3 contains 15 residues. CDR1 SGHRS and CDR2 YFSETQ come from the germline V gene. The CDR3 DNA reads as TGCGCCAGCCGGAACGAAGGGAGTTGGACAGATACGCAGTATTTT. As protein: CASRNEGSWTDTQYF.

This clonotype has ten or more counts. The chain joins TRBV12-3 or TRBV12-4 to TRBJ2-1, with TRBD2 matching over 8 bases. This CDR3 is 16 amino acids long. Germline trimming cut 2 bases from V and 7 bases from J; bases unmatched to any gene: 10. As DNA, the CDR3 is TGTGCCAGCAGTTTAATGGCGGGGGGATCCCCAAATGAGCAGTTCTTC. It is translated as CASSLMAGGSPNEQFF.

This clonotype has ten or more counts. V usage is TRBV7-2 and J usage is TRBJ2-2; 8 bases match TRBD1. The ends lost 1 base at V and 5 bases at J; junction bases unmatched: 12. Germline CDR1 and CDR2: SGHTA and FQGNSA. The CDR3 spans 18 residues. CDR3 sequence (DNA): TGTGCCAGCAGCTTAGGGCGGGTATGGACAGGGAGTACCGGGGAGCTGTTTTTT. This sequence encodes CASSLGRVWTGSTGELFF.

This clonotype was counted between two and nine times. V is TRBV5-6 and J is TRBJ1-1; 8 bases are a match to TRBD1. The CDR3 is made up of 14 amino acids. Germline trimming cut 4 bases from V and 8 bases from J; bases unmatched to any gene: 10. Per germline, CDR1 SGHDT and CDR2 YYEEEE. CDR3 sequence (DNA): TGTGCCAGCAGCCCCAGGACAGGGTGGGGGGAAGCTTTCTTT. It specifies CASSPRTGWGEAFF.

The chain employs TRBV5-5 and TRBJ1-2; 7 nucleotides agree with TRBD1. The V and J ends lost 0 bases and 6 bases, in that order; junction bases with no gene match: 8. Germline loops: CDR1 SGHKS, CDR2 YYEKEE (reference sequence). The CDR3 extends over 15 amino acids. In DNA form, the CDR3 reads TGTGCCAGCAGCTTGGAAGGGGGCAGTAGAGATGGCTACACCTTC. It is translated as CASSLEGGSRDGYTF.

This clonotype has just a few counts. This sequence joins TRBV3-1 and TRBJ1-1; no clear D gene. The germline gives CDR1 LGHDT, CDR2 YNNKEL (reference sequence). CDR3 length equals 12 residues. Trimming removed 3 bases from V and 3 bases from J, with 5 bases in between. The CDR3 nucleotides read TGTGCCAGCAGCCATTCGGACACTGAAGCTTTCTTT. It codes for CASSHSDTEAFF.

This clonotype was picked up a small number of times. The rearrangement joins TRBV6-1 to TRBJ1-5, with a weak D call TRBD1 (6 bases). This CDR3 is 15 amino acids long. Per germline, CDR1 MNHNS and CDR2 SASEGT. V lost 7 bases and J 4 bases, leaving 17 bases between the germline ends. Here the CDR3 DNA reads TGTGCCAGCACTCCTGAGAGGGGGTCGAATCAGCCCCAGCATTTT. This gives the protein CASTPERGSNQPQHF.